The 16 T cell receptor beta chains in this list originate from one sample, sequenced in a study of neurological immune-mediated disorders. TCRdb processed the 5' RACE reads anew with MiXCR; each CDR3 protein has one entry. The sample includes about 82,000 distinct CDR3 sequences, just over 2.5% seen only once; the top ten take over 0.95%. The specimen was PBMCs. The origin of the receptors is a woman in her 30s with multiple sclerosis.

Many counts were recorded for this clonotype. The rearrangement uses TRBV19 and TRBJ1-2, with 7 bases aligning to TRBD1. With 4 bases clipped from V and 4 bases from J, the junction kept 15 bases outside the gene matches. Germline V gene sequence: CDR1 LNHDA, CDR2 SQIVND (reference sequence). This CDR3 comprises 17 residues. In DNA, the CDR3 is TGTGCCAGTAGTACGACCGCTTTCGGGACAGAATCCTATGGCTACACCTTC. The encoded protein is CASSTTAFGTESYGYTF.

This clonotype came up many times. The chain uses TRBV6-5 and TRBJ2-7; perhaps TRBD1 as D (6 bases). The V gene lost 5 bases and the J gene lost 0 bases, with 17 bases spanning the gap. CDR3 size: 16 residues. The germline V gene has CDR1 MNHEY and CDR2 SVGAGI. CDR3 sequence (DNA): TGTGCCAGCAGTAGAACTAGTTGGGACACCTCCTACGAGCAGTACTTC. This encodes CASSRTSWDTSYEQYF.

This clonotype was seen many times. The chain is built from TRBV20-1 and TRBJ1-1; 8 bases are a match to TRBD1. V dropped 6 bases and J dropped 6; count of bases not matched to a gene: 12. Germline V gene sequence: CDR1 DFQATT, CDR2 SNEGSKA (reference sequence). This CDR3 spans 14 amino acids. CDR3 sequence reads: CSAGKGTGFPEAFF. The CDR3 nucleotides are TGCAGTGCGGGAAAAGGGACAGGTTTTCCTGAAGCTTTCTTT.

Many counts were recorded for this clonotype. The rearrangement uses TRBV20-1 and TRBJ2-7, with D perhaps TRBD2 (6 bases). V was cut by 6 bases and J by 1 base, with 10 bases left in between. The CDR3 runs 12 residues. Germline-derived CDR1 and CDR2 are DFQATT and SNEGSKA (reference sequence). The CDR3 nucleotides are TGCAGTGCAAACGGACTATCCTACGAGCAGTACTTC. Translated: CSANGLSYEQYF.

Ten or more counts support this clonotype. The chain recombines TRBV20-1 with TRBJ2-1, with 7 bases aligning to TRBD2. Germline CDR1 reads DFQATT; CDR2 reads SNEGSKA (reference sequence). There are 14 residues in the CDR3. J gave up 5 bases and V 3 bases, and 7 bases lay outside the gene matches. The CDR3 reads CSASWPSGHNEQFF. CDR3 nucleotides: TGCAGTGCTAGTTGGCCTAGCGGACACAATGAGCAGTTCTTC.

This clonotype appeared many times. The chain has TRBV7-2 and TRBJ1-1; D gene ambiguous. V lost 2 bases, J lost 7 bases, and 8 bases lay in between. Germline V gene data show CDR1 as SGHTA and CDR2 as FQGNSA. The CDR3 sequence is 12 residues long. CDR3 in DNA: TGTGCCAGCAGCTTAAATTACGGTGAAGCTTTCTTT. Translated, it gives CASSLNYGEAFF.

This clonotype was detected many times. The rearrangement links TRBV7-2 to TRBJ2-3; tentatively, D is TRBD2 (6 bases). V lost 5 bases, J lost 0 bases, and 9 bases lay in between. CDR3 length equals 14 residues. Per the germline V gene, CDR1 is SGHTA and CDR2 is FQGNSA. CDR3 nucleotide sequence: TGTGCCAGCAGCATGGGACTTAGCACAGATACGCAGTATTTT. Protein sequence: CASSMGLSTDTQYF.

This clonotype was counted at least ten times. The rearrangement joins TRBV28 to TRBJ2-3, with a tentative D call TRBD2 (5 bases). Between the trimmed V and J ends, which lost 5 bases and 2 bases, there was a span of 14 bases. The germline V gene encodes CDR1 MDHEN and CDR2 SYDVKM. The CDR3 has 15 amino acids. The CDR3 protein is CASSPEAEATDTQYF. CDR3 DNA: TGTGCCAGCAGTCCGGAAGCGGAGGCCACAGATACGCAGTATTTT.

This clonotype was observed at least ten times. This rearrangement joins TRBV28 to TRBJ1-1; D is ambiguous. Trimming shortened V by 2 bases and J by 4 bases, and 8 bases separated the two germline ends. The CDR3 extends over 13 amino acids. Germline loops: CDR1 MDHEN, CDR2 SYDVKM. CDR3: CASSLRGSTEAFF. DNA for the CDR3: TGTGCCAGCAGTTTAAGAGGGTCCACTGAAGCTTTCTTT.

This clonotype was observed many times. CDR3 region: CASSIRIQGPYNEQFF. CDR3 bases: TGTGCCAGCAGCATTCGCATCCAGGGTCCATACAATGAGCAGTTCTTC. The V gene is TRBV11-2, the J gene TRBJ2-1; the D gene is possibly TRBD1 (5 bases). Trimming shortened V by 5 bases and J by 4 bases, and 18 bases separated the two germline ends. This CDR3 contains 16 residues. The germline CDR1 and CDR2 sequences are SGHAT and FQNNGV.

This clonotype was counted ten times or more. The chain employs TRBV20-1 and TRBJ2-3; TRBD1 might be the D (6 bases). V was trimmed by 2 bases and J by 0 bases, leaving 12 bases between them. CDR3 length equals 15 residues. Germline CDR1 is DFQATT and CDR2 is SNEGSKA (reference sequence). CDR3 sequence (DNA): TGCAGTGCTAGAACTCCAGGGGCTAGCACAGATACGCAGTATTTT. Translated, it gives CSARTPGASTDTQYF.

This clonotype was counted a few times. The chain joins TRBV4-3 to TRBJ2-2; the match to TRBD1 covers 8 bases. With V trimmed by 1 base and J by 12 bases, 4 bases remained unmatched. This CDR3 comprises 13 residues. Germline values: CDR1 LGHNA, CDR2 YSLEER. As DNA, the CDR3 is TGCGCCAGCAGCCAAGGTCGGACAGGGAAGCTGTTTTTT. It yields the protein CASSQGRTGKLFF.

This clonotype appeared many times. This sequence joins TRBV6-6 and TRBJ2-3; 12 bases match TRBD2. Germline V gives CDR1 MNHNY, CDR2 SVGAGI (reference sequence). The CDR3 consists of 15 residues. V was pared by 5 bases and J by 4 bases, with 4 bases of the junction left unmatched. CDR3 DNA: TGTGCCAGCAGTCTACTAGCGGGAGGTCCAGATACGCAGTATTTT. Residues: CASSLLAGGPDTQYF.

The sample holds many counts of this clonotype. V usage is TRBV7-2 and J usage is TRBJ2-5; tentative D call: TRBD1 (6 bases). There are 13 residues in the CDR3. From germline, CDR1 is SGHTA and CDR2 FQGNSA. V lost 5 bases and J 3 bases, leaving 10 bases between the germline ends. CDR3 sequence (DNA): TGTGCCAGCAGCGCCGGACAGAAAGAGACCCAGTACTTC. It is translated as CASSAGQKETQYF.

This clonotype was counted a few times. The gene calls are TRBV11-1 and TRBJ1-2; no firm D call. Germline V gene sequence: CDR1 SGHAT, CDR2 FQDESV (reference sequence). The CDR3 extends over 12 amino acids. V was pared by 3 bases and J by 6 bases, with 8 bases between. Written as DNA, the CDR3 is TGTGCCAGCAGCTTGGACGGCGATGGCTACACCTTC. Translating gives CASSLDGDGYTF.

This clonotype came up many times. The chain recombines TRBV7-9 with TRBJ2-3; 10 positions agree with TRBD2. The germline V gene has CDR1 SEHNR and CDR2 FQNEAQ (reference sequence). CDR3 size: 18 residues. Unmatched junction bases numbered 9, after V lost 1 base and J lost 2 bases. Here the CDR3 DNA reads TGTGCCAGCAGCTTAGGCTCCCTAGCGGGAGCCAACACAGATACGCAGTATTTT. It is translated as CASSLGSLAGANTDTQYF.